These 26 T cell receptor beta chains were sequenced from one sample in a study of blood T cell repertoires in COVID-19. Method: immunoSEQ multiplex PCR; TCRdb's copy keeps in-frame clones and lacks some. This table has 380,000 or so clones, 80% to 90% appearing once. The sequenced material came from PBMCs or T cells enriched from blood (not recorded which). These receptors were collected from a man aged 30 to 45 who had recovered from COVID-19.

This sequence joins TRBV30 and TRBJ1-2; D remains unclear. Trimming removed 0 bases from V and 4 bases from J, with 15 bases in between. The CDR3 has 15 residues. Germline CDR1 reads GTSNPN; CDR2 reads SVGIG (reference sequence). The CDR3 sequence: CAWSVGSPTPYGYTF. CDR3 nucleotides: TGTGCCTGGAGTGTGGGGAGCCCAACCCCCTATGGCTACACCTTC.

This clone has a single count. CDR3 sequence (DNA): TGTGCCAGCAGCCAAGACCGAGTTGGCGGGAAAAAAGAGACCCAGTACTTC. Protein product: CASSQDRVGGKKETQYF. The rearrangement links TRBV3-1 (or the pseudogene TRBV3-2) to TRBJ2-5; D may be TRBD2 (6 bases). With 0 bases removed from V and 3 bases from J, the gap between germline ends came to 17 bases. The CDR3 sequence is 17 residues long. The germline V gene encodes CDR1 LGHDT and CDR2 YNNKEL (reference sequence).

The chain uses TRBV10-3 and TRBJ1-2; 7 nucleotides align to TRBD1. Germline loops: CDR1 ENHRY, CDR2 SYGVKD. The CDR3 is made up of 11 amino acids. J gave up 5 bases and V 10 bases, and 4 bases lay outside the gene matches. The CDR3 sequence is CATQGGYGYTF. The CDR3 bases are TGTGCCACTCAGGGGGGTTATGGCTACACCTTC.

The V gene is TRBV6-5, the J gene TRBJ2-3, with D hard to call. The CDR3 is 14 residues long. The V gene lost 8 bases and the J gene lost 0 bases, with 12 bases spanning the gap. Germline V gene sequence: CDR1 MNHEY, CDR2 SVGAGI. The CDR3 nucleotides read TGTGCCAGCTATATGGGCCGCAGCACAGATACGCAGTATTTT. Translation gives CASYMGRSTDTQYF.

CDR3 coding DNA: TGTGCCAGCCTCGGGACATACGGCTACGAGCAGTACTTC. Residues: CASLGTYGYEQYF. The chain recombines TRBV2 with TRBJ2-7; TRBD1 might be the D (6 bases). The CDR3 consists of 13 residues. Trimming shortened V by 8 bases and J by 3 bases, and 14 bases separated the two germline ends. CDR1 is SNHLY and CDR2 is FYNNEI in the germline V gene.

The gene calls are TRBV19 and TRBJ2-1; TRBD1 aligns across 8 bases. Germline CDR1 is LNHDA and CDR2 is SQIVND (reference sequence). After removal of 7 bases from V and 1 base from J, the junction contained 9 bases not matched to a gene. The CDR3 extends over 16 amino acids. This chain's CDR3 is CASTRGLFSSYNEQFF. CDR3 coding DNA: TGTGCCAGTACCAGGGGGCTTTTTTCGTCCTACAATGAGCAGTTCTTC.

The chain combines TRBV6-2 or TRBV6-3 with TRBJ1-2; the D is unclear. Trimming took off 0 bases at V and 1 base at J, with 6 bases between the two ends. Germline V gives CDR1 MNHEY, CDR2 SVGEGT. The CDR3 is made up of 14 amino acids. CDR3 in amino acids: CASSYSTVNYGYTF. The CDR3 DNA sequence: TGTGCCAGCAGTTACTCCACAGTTAACTATGGCTACACCTTC.

The chain couples TRBV7-2 to TRBJ2-1; 10 nucleotides agree with TRBD2. There are 17 residues in the CDR3. Germline V gives CDR1 SGHTA, CDR2 FQGNSA. V lost 4 bases to trimming and J lost 5 bases; unmatched junction nucleotides: 11. CDR3 in DNA: TGTGCCAGCAGCTACCTAAGCGGGGGGGCCTTACACAATGAGCAGTTCTTC. Encoded protein: CASSYLSGGALHNEQFF. The whole variable domain, filled in from reference TRBV7-2 and TRBJ2-1, reads GAGVSQSPSNKVTEKGKDVELRCDPISGHTALYWYRQSLGQGLEFLIYFQGNSAPDKSGLPSDRFSAERTGGSVSTLTIQRTQQEDSAVYLCASSYLSGGALHNEQFFGPGTRLTVL.

The chain uses TRBV7-9 and TRBJ2-3, with 9 bases aligning to TRBD1. CDR3 size: 15 residues. Germline assignment: CDR1 SEHNR and CDR2 FQNEAQ (reference sequence). Trimming removed 2 bases from V and 2 bases from J; junction bases left unmatched: 2. The CDR3 nucleotides read TGTGCCAGCAGCTTATGGGACAGGGCCACAGATACGCAGTATTTT. This encodes CASSLWDRATDTQYF.

A few counts support this clone. The CDR3 DNA is TGTGCCAGCAGTTACGCGGAATACTATGGCTACACCTTC. It codes for CASSYAEYYGYTF. The chain employs TRBV6-5 and TRBJ1-2; D is undetermined. CDR3 length: 13 residues. Deletions cut 2 bases from V and 3 bases from J, with 7 bases between. In germline, CDR1 is MNHEY, CDR2 SVGAGI.

The CDR3 DNA reads TGTGCCAGCAGCCTTAGGACAGGAGACACCGGGGAGCTGTTTTTT. The encoded protein is CASSLRTGDTGELFF. The J gene is TRBJ2-2, the V gene TRBV11-2; 7 bases map to TRBD1. The CDR3 covers 15 residues. V was pared by 5 bases and J by 3 bases, with 6 bases of the junction left unmatched. Germline CDR1 reads SGHAT; CDR2 reads FQNNGV.

The chain is built from TRBV19 and TRBJ1-2, with 7 bases matching TRBD1. The CDR3 is 11 residues long. Losses at the gene ends were 8 bases for V and 8 bases for J; bases not matched to a gene: 5. Looked up from germline, CDR1 is LNHDA and CDR2 is SQIVND (reference sequence). The CDR3 loop reads CASYRGVGYTF. The CDR3 bases are TGTGCCAGTTACAGGGGAGTCGGCTACACCTTC.

The J gene is TRBJ2-7, the V gene TRBV7-9; TRBD1 matches 10 bases. Germline CDR1 is SEHNR and CDR2 is FQNEAQ (reference sequence). The ends lost 8 bases at V and 7 bases at J; junction bases unmatched: 8. The CDR3 is 13 residues long. The CDR3 coding sequence is TGTGCCAGCGTGGGACAGGGGAGAGGAGAGCAGTACTTC. Translated, it gives CASVGQGRGEQYF. The full variable domain, completed using reference TRBV7-9 and TRBJ2-7, is DTGVSQNPRHKITKRGQNVTFRCDPISEHNRLYWYRQTLGQGPEFLTYFQNEAQLEKSRLLSDRFSAERPKGSFSTLEIQRTEQGDSAMYLCASVGQGRGEQYFGPGTRLTVT.

The chain has TRBV7-9 and TRBJ2-3, with TRBD1 identical over 7 bases. Germline assignment: CDR1 SEHNR and CDR2 FQNEAQ (reference sequence). The CDR3 extends over 16 amino acids. V dropped 1 base and J dropped 5; count of bases not matched to a gene: 9. The CDR3 region has the DNA TGTGCCAGCAGCTTAGGACAGGGAGACGTTGGAGATACGCAGTATTTT. Its protein is CASSLGQGDVGDTQYF.

CDR3 protein: CASVRGNTGELFF. As DNA, the CDR3 is TGTGCCTCAGTGCGCGGGAACACCGGGGAGCTGTTTTTT. The chain recombines TRBV2 with TRBJ2-2; D is uncertain. V lost 11 bases and J lost 1, with 11 bases in between. The CDR3 extends over 13 amino acids. Germline lookup yields CDR1 SNHLY and CDR2 FYNNEI.

This clone was detected only once. This rearrangement joins TRBV4-1 to TRBJ1-2, with D hard to call. Looked up from germline, CDR1 is MGHRA and CDR2 is YSYEKL. The V end lost 0 bases, the J end lost 4 bases, and 9 bases lay between the germline ends. The CDR3 is made up of 14 amino acids. In nucleotides, the CDR3 is TGCGCCAGCAGCCAAGATGAGGGCGGCTATGGCTACACCTTC. This translates into CASSQDEGGYGYTF.

The table lists this clone with a count of one. The sample has other DNA sequences that encode this CDR3 too. In nucleotides, the CDR3 is TGTGCCAGCAGGGGACAGGGTGCTGGAAACACCATATATTTT. It encodes CASRGQGAGNTIYF. The V call is TRBV27, the J call TRBJ1-3, with 9 bases lining up with TRBD1. Trimming cost V 6 bases and J 2 bases; bases outside gene matches: 2. CDR1 MNHEY and CDR2 SMNVEV come from the germline V gene (reference sequence). This CDR3 comprises 14 residues.

V usage is TRBV2 and J usage is TRBJ1-4; no firm D call. Trimming cost V 6 bases and J 8 bases, with 13 bases left between them. The CDR3 length is 13 residues. Germline CDR1 reads SNHLY; CDR2 reads FYNNEI. CDR3 sequence reads: CASRLETREKLFF. In DNA, the CDR3 is TGTGCCAGCAGACTTGAGACGAGGGAAAAACTGTTTTTT.

The chain links TRBV7-6 to TRBJ1-2; possible D gene TRBD1, 5 bases. Per the germline V gene, CDR1 is SGHVS and CDR2 is FNYEAQ. This CDR3 is 15 amino acids long. V was cut by 6 bases and J by 2 bases, with 16 bases left in between. The CDR3 protein is CASSFALTENYGYTF. The CDR3 DNA reads as TGTGCCAGCAGTTTCGCATTGACAGAGAACTATGGCTACACCTTC.

This chain joins TRBV4-3 and TRBJ1-3; no definite D call. In germline, CDR1 is LGHNA, CDR2 YSLEER. Trimming left V 2 bases short and J 2 bases short, with 7 bases between. The CDR3 sequence is 14 residues long. The CDR3 nucleotides read TGCGCCAGCAGCCAAAACTATCCTGGAAACACCATATATTTT. As protein: CASSQNYPGNTIYF.

This clone has a single count. The identical CDR3 is also encoded by other nucleotide sequences in the sample. The chain recombines TRBV9 with TRBJ1-1; D uncertain. Germline V gene lookup returns CDR1 SGDLS and CDR2 YYNGEE. Trimming cost V 0 bases and J 1 base, with 10 bases left between them. This CDR3 contains 15 residues. The DNA of the CDR3 is TGTGCCAGCAGCGTAGGCGGCACCGGGAACACTGAAGCTTTCTTT. Translating gives CASSVGGTGNTEAFF.

The V and J genes are TRBV11-2 and TRBJ2-1; TRBD2 aligns across 11 bases. CDR3 length: 15 residues. CDR1 and CDR2 from the germline V gene are SGHAT and FQNNGV. V shed 2 bases, J shed 9 bases, and the junction held 6 bases outside the gene matches. CDR3 amino acids: CASSLPSGGRVEQFF. In DNA form, the CDR3 reads TGTGCCAGCAGCTTACCTAGCGGGGGGCGGGTTGAGCAGTTCTTC.

This chain links TRBV19 with TRBJ1-3, with TRBD1 matching over 8 bases. This CDR3 is built from 18 residues. Germline CDR1 is LNHDA and CDR2 is SQIVND (reference sequence). V gave up 4 bases and J gave up 3 bases; unmatched junction bases: 14. The CDR3 DNA follows: TGTGCCAGTAGTACGCAGGGGGCGAAGCTTAAAGGTGGAAACACCATATATTTT. Translating gives CASSTQGAKLKGGNTIYF.

This chain joins TRBV12-3 or TRBV12-4 and TRBJ1-2; 8 nucleotides align to TRBD1. This CDR3 comprises 13 residues. After removal of 6 bases from V and 8 bases from J, the junction contained 8 bases not matched to a gene. This CDR3 reads CASREGTGSGYTF. The CDR3 region has the DNA TGTGCCAGCAGGGAGGGGACAGGCTCCGGCTACACCTTC.

This rearrangement joins TRBV6-5 to TRBJ2-7; D perhaps matches TRBD1 (7 bases). Trimming pared 0 bases from V and 2 bases from J, leaving 11 bases between. The CDR3 length is 15 residues. Germline V gene sequence: CDR1 MNHEY, CDR2 SVGAGI. The CDR3 loop is CASSYSGGQAYEQYF. For the CDR3, the DNA is TGTGCCAGCAGTTACTCGGGAGGACAGGCCTACGAGCAGTACTTC.

This clone was seen only once. The chain employs TRBV29-1 and TRBJ1-1, with TRBD1 matching 10 bases. Germline-derived CDR1 and CDR2 are SQVTM and ANQGSEA. V dropped 6 bases and J dropped 7; count of bases not matched to a gene: 8. This CDR3 has 13 residues. In DNA, the CDR3 is TGCAGCGTGGCCGGGACAGGGGTGGGTGAAGCTTTCTTT. It yields the protein CSVAGTGVGEAFF.